These 32 T cell receptor beta chains were all obtained from the same sample, sequenced in a study of Ad26.COV2.S vaccination and SARS-CoV-2 variants. Libraries were prepared by immunoSEQ multiplex PCR; TCRdb keeps only in-frame clonotypes and omits some of them. This table holds about 350,000 clones, 88% found once. This sample's treatment: about 20 received Ad26.COV2.S at low or high dose, single or two shots; roughly 5 received placebo; per-sample allocation not given. At day 63 after the first vaccine or placebo injection, samples were drawn. The specimen comprised peripheral blood, sampled in a trial of Ad26.COV2.S vaccine versus placebo. The receptors come from a person aged 18-65 years who received the Ad26.COV2.S COVID-19 vaccine or a placebo.

This clone was observed a single time. This chain uses TRBV6-5 with TRBJ2-2, with D possibly matching TRBD2 (6 bases). V gave up 4 bases and J gave up 1 base, with 7 bases separating them. The CDR3 runs to 14 residues. Germline V gene sequence: CDR1 MNHEY, CDR2 SVGAGI. CDR3 protein: CASSWDWNTGELFF. The CDR3, as DNA: TGTGCCAGCAGTTGGGACTGGAACACCGGGGAGCTGTTTTTT.

The CDR3 protein is CASSREPPPDTQYF. As DNA, the CDR3 is TGTGCCAGCTCACGGGAACCCCCCCCAGATACGCAGTATTTT. The rearrangement joins TRBV6-5 to TRBJ2-3, with D possibly being TRBD2 (5 bases). Germline CDR1 reads MNHEY; CDR2 reads SVGAGI. The CDR3 runs 14 residues. Trimming stripped 8 bases from V and 4 bases from J, with 16 bases between.

This clone has just one count. The chain employs TRBV10-3 and TRBJ2-1; TRBD2 agrees at 14 bases. The CDR3 runs 16 residues. V lost 4 bases, J lost 7 bases, and 6 bases stayed unmatched. CDR1 and CDR2 (germline): ENHRY, SYGVKD. This CDR3 reads CAISGRTSGGLNEQFF. The CDR3 DNA reads as TGTGCCATCAGTGGGAGGACTAGCGGGGGGTTGAATGAGCAGTTCTTC.

The chain combines TRBV7-2 with TRBJ2-7; TRBD1 might be the D (5 bases). The V end lost 3 bases, the J end lost 6 bases, and 12 bases lay between the germline ends. The germline CDR1 and CDR2 sequences are SGHTA and FQGNSA. The CDR3 loop spans 13 amino acids. CDR3 protein: CASSLSDTSEQYF. CDR3 nucleotides: TGTGCCAGCAGCTTGTCGGACACATCCGAGCAGTACTTC.

The chain links TRBV7-8 to TRBJ2-5, with TRBD2 matching 13 bases. The trim removed 5 bases at V and 3 bases at J, leaving 3 bases unmatched. This CDR3 comprises 15 residues. Germline lookup yields CDR1 SGHVS and CDR2 FQNEAQ. As DNA, the CDR3 is TGTGCCAGCAGCGGGGGACTAGCGGGGAAAGAGACCCAGTACTTC. Translation gives CASSGGLAGKETQYF.

This clone was observed a single time. The gene calls are TRBV3-1 (or the pseudogene TRBV3-2) and TRBJ2-1; the D gene is possibly TRBD1 (5 bases). Trimming pared 5 bases from V and 5 bases from J, leaving 19 bases between. Germline CDR1 reads LGHDT; CDR2 reads YNNKEL (reference sequence). The CDR3 extends over 16 amino acids. The CDR3 sequence is CASSSYPQGYDNEQFF. The CDR3 DNA follows: TGTGCCAGCAGCTCTTATCCCCAGGGATACGACAATGAGCAGTTCTTC.

The table lists this clone with a count of one. The gene calls are TRBV6-5 and TRBJ1-2; D gene unclear. Germline V CDR1 and CDR2: MNHEY, SVGAGI. Trimming cost V 5 bases and J 0 bases, with 7 bases left between them. The CDR3 runs 13 residues. This chain's CDR3 is CASSITANYGYTF. The CDR3 bases are TGTGCCAGCAGTATCACAGCTAACTATGGCTACACCTTC.

V gene TRBV21-1 combines with J gene TRBJ1-4; TRBD1 is the table's D call and was not checked against the DNA. TRBV21-1 is a pseudogene locus. This CDR3 contains 16 residues. The CDR3 nucleotides read TGTGCCAGCAGCAAAGTCAAGGGACAGGGGAGAGAAAAACTGTTTTTT. Its translation: CASSKVKGQGREKLFF.

The chain employs TRBV7-6 and TRBJ2-1; D perhaps matches TRBD1 (5 bases). Trimming took off 1 base at V and 0 bases at J, with 13 bases between the two ends. In germline, CDR1 is SGHVS, CDR2 FNYEAQ. The CDR3 totals 17 residues. The CDR3 DNA follows: TGTGCCAGCAGCTTAGTCATCAGGGCTAGCTCCTACAATGAGCAGTTCTTC. Amino acids: CASSLVIRASSYNEQFF.

The V call is TRBV11-2, the J call TRBJ2-7; TRBD1 matches 7 bases. V lost 4 bases, J lost 6 bases, and 15 bases stayed unmatched. The CDR3 is 16 amino acids. The germline V gene encodes CDR1 SGHAT and CDR2 FQNNGV. DNA for the CDR3: TGTGCCAGCAGCTCCTTACAGGGGTCAGTTTCGGTCGAGCAGTACTTC. It specifies CASSSLQGSVSVEQYF.

The chain joins TRBV18 to TRBJ2-3; 13 bases align to TRBD2. Per germline, CDR1 KGHSH and CDR2 LQKENI. The J segment lost 2 bases and the V segment lost 5 bases, leaving 4 bases of the junction unmatched. This CDR3 region has 16 residues. The CDR3 DNA sequence: TGTGCCAGCTCAACGGGACTAGCGGGGTTCACAGATACGCAGTATTTT. Its translation is CASSTGLAGFTDTQYF.

The chain employs TRBV9 and TRBJ2-2; D may be TRBD2 (5 bases). The CDR3 consists of 15 residues. The V gene lost 0 bases and the J gene lost 6 bases, with 12 bases spanning the gap. CDR1 and CDR2 (germline): SGDLS, YYNGEE. Here the CDR3 reads CASSVDPGVAGELFF. The CDR3 DNA is TGTGCCAGCAGCGTAGATCCCGGGGTGGCCGGGGAGCTGTTTTTT.

The rearrangement uses TRBV10-2 and TRBJ2-2, with D possibly matching TRBD1 (6 bases). Germline V lookup: CDR1 WSHSY, CDR2 SAAADI. The CDR3 spans 16 residues. Trimming removed 8 bases at V and 1 base at J, with 17 bases between. The CDR3 spells CASGRTGQGNTGELFF. For the CDR3, the DNA is TGCGCCAGCGGTCGAACAGGGCAAGGGAACACCGGGGAGCTGTTTTTT.

The chain has TRBV9 and TRBJ2-3; 10 bases align to TRBD2. Germline lookup yields CDR1 SGDLS and CDR2 YYNGEE. The CDR3 runs to 16 residues. Unmatched junction bases numbered 9, after V lost 0 bases and J lost 8 bases. For the CDR3, the DNA is TGTGCCAGCAGCGTAGGTCCTAGCGGGAGTGGGGGTACGCAGTATTTT. Amino acid sequence: CASSVGPSGSGGTQYF.

V gene TRBV19 combines with J gene TRBJ2-1, with 9 bases lining up with TRBD2. The germline gives CDR1 LNHDA, CDR2 SQIVND (reference sequence). Trimming removed 1 base from V and 7 bases from J; junction bases left unmatched: 5. The CDR3 has 15 residues. Written as DNA, the CDR3 is TGTGCCAGTAGTATAGGGGCCCTAGCGGGGAATGAGCAGTTCTTC. Its translation is CASSIGALAGNEQFF. The entire variable domain, with the rest obtained from reference TRBV19 and TRBJ2-1, is as follows: DGGITQSPKYLFRKEGQNVTLSCEQNLNHDAMYWYRQDPGQGLRLIYYSQIVNDFQKGDIAEGYSVSREKKESFPLTVTSAQKNPTAFYLCASSIGALAGNEQFFGPGTRLTVL.

With regard to this clone: At one end, the junction sequence differs from germline, possibly due to a read error. CDR3 sequence: CASSLYVRAKIPQIF. The CDR3 DNA is TGTGCCAGCAGCTTGTATGTCCGGGCCAAAATCCCCCAAATTTTT. The genes are TRBV5-6 and TRBJ1-4; D is ambiguous. There are 15 residues in the CDR3. CDR1 and CDR2 from the germline V gene are SGHDT and YYEEEE. Filled out from reference TRBV5-6 and TRBJ1-4, the complete variable domain reads DAGVTQSPTHLIKTRGQQVTLRCSPKSGHDTVSWYQQALGQGPQFIFQYYEEEERQRGNFPDRFSGHQFPNYSSELNVNALLLGDSALYLCASSLYVRAKIPQIFGSGTQLSVL.

This sequence joins TRBV6-5 and TRBJ1-2; D unclear. The CDR3 loop spans 13 amino acids. The V end lost 6 bases, the J end lost 0 bases, and 8 bases lay between the germline ends. Per germline, CDR1 MNHEY and CDR2 SVGAGI. CDR3 loop: CASSSTPNYGYTF. The DNA for the CDR3 is TGTGCCAGCAGCTCAACACCTAACTATGGCTACACCTTC.

The chain combines TRBV9 with TRBJ1-1; TRBD1 aligns across 7 bases. V trimming: 4 bases; J trimming: 1 base; junction bases outside the gene matches: 4. In germline, CDR1 is SGDLS, CDR2 YYNGEE. The CDR3 spans 14 residues. The CDR3 protein is CASSPRGRNTEAFF. The CDR3 nucleotides read TGTGCCAGCAGCCCCAGGGGGAGGAACACTGAAGCTTTCTTT.

CDR3 sequence: CASSISGNNYGYTF. CDR3 bases: TGTGCCAGTAGTATATCAGGGAATAACTATGGCTACACCTTC. The rearrangement links TRBV19 to TRBJ1-2, with D possibly being TRBD1 (5 bases). Germline V gene lookup returns CDR1 LNHDA and CDR2 SQIVND (reference sequence). The CDR3 contains 14 residues. With 2 bases removed from V and 1 base from J, the gap between germline ends came to 8 bases.

J is TRBJ2-7 and V is TRBV11-3; D is uncertain. Trimming cost V 5 bases and J 6 bases, with 14 bases left between them. CDR1 is SGHNT and CDR2 is YENEEA in the germline V gene. This CDR3 is built from 13 residues. The CDR3: CASSGASGGEQYF. The CDR3 coding sequence is TGTGCCAGCAGCGGAGCGTCGGGCGGCGAGCAGTACTTC.

This clone appeared a single time. V usage is TRBV9 and J usage is TRBJ1-3; D remains unclear. The germline V gene has CDR1 SGDLS and CDR2 YYNGEE. V was trimmed by 0 bases and J by 0 bases, leaving 13 bases between them. This CDR3 is built from 17 residues. The DNA of the CDR3 is TGTGCCAGCAGCGTAGGAGAGACCCAACGCTCTGGAAACACCATATATTTT. This gives the protein CASSVGETQRSGNTIYF.

A word on this clone: Sequence at one end of the junction differs from germline and may be a read error. The V gene is TRBV28, the J gene TRBJ2-1, with 9 bases fitting TRBD1. Germline assignment: CDR1 MDHEN and CDR2 SYDVKM. The CDR3 is 14 residues long. The CDR3 is CASSLLTPGQGTIF. DNA for the CDR3: TGTGCCAGCAGTTTACTGACCCCGGGACAGGGTACGATCTTC.

V is TRBV6-5 and J is TRBJ1-2, with 7 bases that match TRBD1. The CDR3 is 12 residues long. Germline V CDR1 and CDR2: MNHEY, SVGAGI. The V segment lost 5 bases and the J segment 8 bases; nucleotides outside the gene matches: 5. The CDR3 sequence: CASSKQGRGYTF. The CDR3 region has the DNA TGTGCCAGCAGTAAACAGGGGCGAGGCTACACCTTC.

The chain combines TRBV19 with TRBJ2-7; D is perhaps TRBD2 (6 bases). The CDR3 contains 13 residues. V was pared by 5 bases and J by 2 bases, with 10 bases between. Germline V gene sequence: CDR1 LNHDA, CDR2 SQIVND (reference sequence). CDR3 region: CASSVGEAYEQYF. CDR3 DNA: TGTGCCAGTAGTGTAGGGGAGGCCTACGAGCAGTACTTC.

For the CDR3, the DNA is TGTGCCACCAGCAGTAGCAGGGGGGGTTCCAATGAGCAGTTCTTC. Translating it yields CATSSSRGGSNEQFF. The chain combines TRBV15 with TRBJ2-1; D might be TRBD1 or TRBD2, each matching 7 bases. Trimming removed 3 bases from V and 6 bases from J, with 15 bases in between. Germline V lookup: CDR1 LNHNV, CDR2 YYDKDF (reference sequence). The CDR3 is made up of 15 amino acids.

Written as DNA, the CDR3 is TGTGCCAGCAGTACCTCCGGGACAGGGAATTCACCCCTCCACTTT. It translates to CASSTSGTGNSPLHF. This chain joins TRBV7-3 and TRBJ1-6; TRBD1 matches 9 bases. The CDR3 totals 15 residues. V dropped 6 bases and J dropped 7; count of bases not matched to a gene: 7. From germline, CDR1 is SGHTA and CDR2 FQGTGA.

This clone was found a few times. V usage is TRBV5-4 and J usage is TRBJ2-1, with TRBD1 matching 8 bases. V trimming: 9 bases; J trimming: 4 bases; junction bases outside the gene matches: 9. The CDR3 totals 14 residues. Germline V gene sequence: CDR1 SGHNT, CDR2 YYREEE (reference sequence). This CDR3 is CAIAMGTGYNEQFF. The CDR3, as DNA: TGTGCCATCGCGATGGGGACAGGATACAATGAGCAGTTCTTC.

V is TRBV7-9 and J is TRBJ1-2; D is ambiguous. Germline CDR1 and CDR2: SEHNR and FQNEAQ (reference sequence). V lost 1 base and J lost 7, with 7 bases in between. This CDR3 has 12 amino acids. CDR3 amino acids: CASSLDRVGYTF. DNA of the CDR3: TGTGCCAGCAGCTTAGACAGAGTTGGCTACACCTTC.

The chain is built from TRBV18 and TRBJ1-1, with 7 bases aligning to TRBD1. The germline gives CDR1 KGHSH, CDR2 LQKENI. Trimming took 3 bases from V and 6 from J; bases not matched to a gene: 7. CDR3 length: 14 amino acids. This chain's CDR3 is CASSPRDRVAEAFF. As DNA, the CDR3 is TGTGCCAGCTCACCTCGAGACAGGGTGGCTGAAGCTTTCTTT.

The chain has TRBV2 and TRBJ2-1; a weak D match, TRBD1 (6 bases). The CDR3 has 11 residues. Germline values: CDR1 SNHLY, CDR2 FYNNEI. Trimming stripped 6 bases from V and 10 bases from J, with 10 bases between. The CDR3 nucleotides are TGTGCCAGCAGGGAGGACAGAGAGCAGTTCTTC. Encoded protein: CASREDREQFF.

This clone was seen once. The chain uses TRBV5-1 and TRBJ1-1; D unclear. V lost 7 bases and J 2 bases, leaving 21 bases between the germline ends. The CDR3 runs to 16 residues. Germline CDR1 and CDR2: SGHRS and YFSETQ. In DNA form, the CDR3 reads TGCGCCAGCCGAACCGAGGGCCTACTACAAAACACTGAAGCTTTCTTT. Translated, it gives CASRTEGLLQNTEAFF. Full variable domain (rest looked up from reference TRBV5-1 and TRBJ1-1): KAGVTQTPRYLIKTRGQQVTLSCSPISGHRSVSWYQQTPGQGLQFLFEYFSETQRNKGNFPGRFSGRQFSNSRSEMNVSTLELGDSALYLCASRTEGLLQNTEAFFGQGTRLTVV.

This chain links TRBV6-5 with TRBJ2-7, with 8 bases lining up with TRBD2. CDR1 and CDR2 (germline): MNHEY, SVGAGI. Trimming cost V 5 bases and J 5 bases; bases outside gene matches: 11. The CDR3 loop spans 15 amino acids. CDR3 in DNA: TGTGCCAGCAGTCCACTCCCGGGACTAGAAAACGAGCAGTACTTC. This translates into CASSPLPGLENEQYF.